This T cell receptor (beta chain) was sequenced in a study of T cells in Graves' hyperthyroidism and ophthalmopathy. This CDR3 region has 14 residues. Trimming shortened V by 5 bases and J by 6 bases, and 15 bases separated the two germline ends. The sample holds many counts of this clonotype. It was RNA transcripts that yielded the amplified TCR beta CDR3 regions. The HTBI set primed first-round TCR CDR3 RT-PCR. Via MiXCR, TCRdb re-called the multiplex PCR reads, giving one row per CDR3 protein. The repertoire includes about 600,000 distinct CDR3 sequences, approximately 15% of them detected once, and under 15% sits in the top ten. Fresh peripheral blood, under 13 ml, yielded the PBMCs.

The receptor was isolated from a woman aged 45-65 years with Graves' ophthalmopathy. The sample comprised blood. This chain links TRBV12-3 or TRBV12-4 with TRBJ2-3, with D unresolved. The CDR3 spells CASSRRPGPDTQYF. The CDR3 DNA reads TGTGCCAGCAGTCGCAGACCCGGCCCTGATACGCAGTATTTT.